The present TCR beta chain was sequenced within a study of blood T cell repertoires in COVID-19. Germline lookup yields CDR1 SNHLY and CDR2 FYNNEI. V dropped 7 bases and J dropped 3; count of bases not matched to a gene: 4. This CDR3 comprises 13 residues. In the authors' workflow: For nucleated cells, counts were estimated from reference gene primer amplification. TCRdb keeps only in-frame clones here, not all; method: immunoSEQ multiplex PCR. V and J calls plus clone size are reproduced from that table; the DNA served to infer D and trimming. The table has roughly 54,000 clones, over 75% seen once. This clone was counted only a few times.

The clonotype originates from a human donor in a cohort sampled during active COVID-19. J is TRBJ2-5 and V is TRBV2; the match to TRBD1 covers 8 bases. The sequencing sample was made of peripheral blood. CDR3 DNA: TGTGCCAGCACGTGGACAGGGAAAGAGACCCAGTACTTC. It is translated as CASTWTGKETQYF.